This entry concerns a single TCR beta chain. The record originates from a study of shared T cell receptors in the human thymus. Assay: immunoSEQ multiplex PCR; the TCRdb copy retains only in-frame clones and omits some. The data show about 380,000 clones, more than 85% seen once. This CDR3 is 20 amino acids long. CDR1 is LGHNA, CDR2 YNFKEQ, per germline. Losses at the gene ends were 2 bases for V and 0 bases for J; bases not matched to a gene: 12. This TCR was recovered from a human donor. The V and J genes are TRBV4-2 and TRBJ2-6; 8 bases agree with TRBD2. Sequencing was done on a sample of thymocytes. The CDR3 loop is CASSQPDPTSEASGANVLTF. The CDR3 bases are TGTGCCAGCAGCCAACCCGACCCGACTAGCGAAGCCTCTGGGGCCAACGTCCTGACTTTC.